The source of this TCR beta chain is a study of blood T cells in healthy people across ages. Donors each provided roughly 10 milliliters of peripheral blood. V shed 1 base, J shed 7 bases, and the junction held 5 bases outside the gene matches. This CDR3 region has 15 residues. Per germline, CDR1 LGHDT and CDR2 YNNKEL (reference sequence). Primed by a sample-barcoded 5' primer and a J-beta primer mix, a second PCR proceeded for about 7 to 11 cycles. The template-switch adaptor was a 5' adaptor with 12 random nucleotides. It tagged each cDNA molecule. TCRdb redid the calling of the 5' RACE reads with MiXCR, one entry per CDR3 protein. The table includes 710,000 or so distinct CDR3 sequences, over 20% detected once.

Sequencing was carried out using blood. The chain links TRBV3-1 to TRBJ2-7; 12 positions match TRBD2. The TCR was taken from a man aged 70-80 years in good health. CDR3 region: CASSQGTSGNQEQYV. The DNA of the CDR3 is TGTGCCAGCAGCCAAGGGACTAGCGGGAACCAAGAGCAGTACGTC.